This T cell receptor beta chain was sequenced in a study of T cell responses to AZD1222 COVID-19 vaccine. V lost 1 base, J lost 2 bases, and 1 base stayed unmatched. CDR3 length equals 15 residues. CDR1 is LNHDA and CDR2 is SQIVND in the germline V gene (reference sequence). To note about this clone: Its antigen is undetermined.

Overall study findings and caveats: Epitopes outside B.1.351 and B.1.1.7 mutated regions reportedly drew nearly half of spike TCRs. All repertoire sampling was performed exclusively after the peak T cell response. The donor cohort was predominantly white British with a female majority, and clonal diversity may have been underestimated.

Produced via immunoSEQ multiplex PCR; TCRdb's table is partial and in-frame only. Of 150,000 or so clones listed, approximately 90% were seen once; the top ten hold roughly 7.2%. This sequence joins TRBV19 and TRBJ2-1, with 8 bases that match TRBD2. Sample: peripheral blood, taken on day 0 of AZD1222 vaccination. The TCR sequence derives from an adult in good health. CDR3 protein: CASSIAGGPYNEQFF. The CDR3 region has the DNA TGTGCCAGTAGTATAGCGGGGGGGCCCTACAATGAGCAGTTCTTC.